This TCR beta chain was documented in a study of T cell repertoires in cytomegalovirus infection. As for the study in general: From public TCR beta signatures came an indication of both CMV infection and matching HLA type. Study outcomes and limitations: The study found HLA-C-restricted CMV-specific TCR beta clonotypes dominating the ex vivo response. The study identified carriers of CMV plus the relevant HLA from cumulative public TCR beta family frequency.

The germline V gene encodes CDR1 LNHDA and CDR2 SQIVND (reference sequence). Between the trimmed V and J ends, which lost 6 bases and 0 bases, there was a span of 17 bases. The CDR3 extends over 16 amino acids. In this sample, this clonotype turned up many times. Its antigen remains unknown. TCRdb reanalysed the reads using MiXCR and keeps one entry per CDR3 protein. The table has approximately 180,000 distinct CDR3 sequences, 7.5% to 10% seen once. J is TRBJ2-5 and V is TRBV19; possibly TRBD2 for D (6 bases). The specimen was PBMCs. This clonotype was obtained from a human donor in good health (CMV status not recorded). Some clones in this sample may be carry-over from other donors' samples. CDR3 DNA: TGTGCCAGTAGAGCGGTAAGCGGGCGGTACCAAGAGACCCAGTACTTC. It is translated as CASRAVSGRYQETQYF. Using reference TRBV19 and TRBJ2-5 for the parts outside the CDR3, the full variable domain is DGGITQSPKYLFRKEGQNVTLSCEQNLNHDAMYWYRQDPGQGLRLIYYSQIVNDFQKGDIAEGYSVSREKKESFPLTVTSAQKNPTAFYLCASRAVSGRYQETQYFGPGTRLLVL.